This T cell receptor beta chain came from a study of blood T cell repertoires in COVID-19 (TCRdb year 2020). For the wider study: Samples covering the acute and convalescent phases of COVID-19 were provided by collaborators in the United States, Italy and Spain. A de-identified subject ID, COVID-19 status, age in years and sex were almost always included in the sample metadata. A freely available public database, intended as a resource for researchers studying the immune response to SARS-CoV-2, is where the repertoires were released. The dataset comprised deeply sampled blood TCRbeta repertoires from subjects exposed to, actively infected with, or recovered from COVID-19. The material from the prospective study consisted of cDNA or gDNA derived from T cells, B-cell-depleted T cells, or PBMCs. The samples were drawn from the first 160 participants of the ongoing ImmuneRACE study and from 1,200 or so subjects provided by 6 global collaborators. Where HLA class I and class II types were available, the types were taken from metadata supplied by the sample provider, not from assay-based typing. Results the study describes overall, beyond this receptor: How much clinical and demographic metadata was included differed by source and by participant, and the metadata was provided uncurated.

As for this clone: This clone's antigen is unknown. No base quality values were provided; no much bigger clone lies one nucleotide off.

TCRbeta CDR3 regions were amplified from genomic DNA by means of the immunoSEQ Assay, a bias-controlled multiplex PCR. Regarding the original processing steps: The number of nucleated cells in each sample was estimated by amplification of reference gene primers within the assay. To quantify the absolute abundance of each unique TCRbeta CDR3 rearrangement, sequence reads were collapsed and filtered. For each sample, productive Simpson clonality was calculated by taking the square root of Simpson's diversity index across productive rearrangements. Drawn from immuneACCESS, this table holds only the in-frame rearrangements with V and J called that TCRdb kept. Clones are partly lost; checked studies trace under half to an unresolved V gene and leave the rest unexplained. V and J calls and clone size are copied from that table; D and trimming were computed from the DNA. The table for this sample lists 250,000 to 300,000 clones; under 90% of them were counted only once. Roughly 2.1% of the sample comes from the top ten.

From a lookup of the germline V gene (reference sequence), CDR1 and CDR2 are LGHDT and YNNKEL. Including the terminal cysteine and phenylalanine, the CDR3 comprises 14 residues. Only the CDR3 portion is preserved as DNA: 42 bases, with reading frame beginning at the first base. V and J are trimmed by 4 bases and 7 bases, and the gene matches miss 8 bases of the junction. Collaborating institutions collected whole blood in K2EDTA tubes following their own protocols. For TCRbeta analysis, collaborators shipped samples in one of three forms: frozen whole blood, isolated PBMCs, or DNA extracted from either of those sample types.

The sequence was obtained from a man aged 45 to 65 with acute or convalescent COVID-19. Sequencing was carried out using peripheral blood. The sequence is built from TRBV3-1 (or the pseudogene TRBV3-2) and TRBJ1-1, with 8 bases aligning to TRBD1. The DNA is as follows: TGTGCCAGCAGCCGGACAAACAGGGGGAGTGAAGCTTTCTTT. Its translation is CASSRTNRGSEAFF.